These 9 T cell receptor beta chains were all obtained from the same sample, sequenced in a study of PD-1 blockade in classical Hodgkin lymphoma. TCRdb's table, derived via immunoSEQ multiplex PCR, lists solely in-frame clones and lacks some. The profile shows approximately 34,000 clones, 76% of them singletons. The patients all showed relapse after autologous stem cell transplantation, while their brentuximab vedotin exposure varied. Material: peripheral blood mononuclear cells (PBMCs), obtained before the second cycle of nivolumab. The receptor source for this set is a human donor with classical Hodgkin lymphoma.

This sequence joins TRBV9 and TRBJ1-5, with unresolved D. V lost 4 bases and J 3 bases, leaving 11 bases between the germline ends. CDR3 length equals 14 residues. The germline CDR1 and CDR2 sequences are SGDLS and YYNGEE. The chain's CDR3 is CASSLDGSNQPQHF. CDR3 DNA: TGTGCCAGCAGCCTGGACGGCTCCAATCAGCCCCAGCATTTT.

The CDR3 sequence is CASSPTSQQETQYF. DNA for the CDR3: TGTGCCAGCAGTCCGACTAGCCAACAAGAGACCCAGTACTTC. The rearrangement links TRBV5-5 to TRBJ2-5; 7 nucleotides match TRBD2. There are 14 residues in the CDR3. Germline CDR1 is SGHKS and CDR2 is YYEKEE (reference sequence). V was pared by 5 bases and J by 2 bases, with 6 bases of the junction left unmatched. The variable domain in full, completed from reference TRBV5-5 and TRBJ2-5, reads DAGVTQSPTHLIKTRGQQVTLRCSPISGHKSVSWYQQVLGQGPQFIFQYYEKEERGRGNFPDRFSARQFPNYSSELNVNALLLGDSALYLCASSPTSQQETQYFGPGTRLLVL.

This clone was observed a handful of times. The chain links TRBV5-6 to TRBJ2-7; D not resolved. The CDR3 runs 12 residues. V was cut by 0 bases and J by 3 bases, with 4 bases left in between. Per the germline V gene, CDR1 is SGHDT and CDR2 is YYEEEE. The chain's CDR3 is CASSLGIYEQYF. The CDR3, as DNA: TGTGCCAGCAGCTTGGGGATCTACGAGCAGTACTTC.

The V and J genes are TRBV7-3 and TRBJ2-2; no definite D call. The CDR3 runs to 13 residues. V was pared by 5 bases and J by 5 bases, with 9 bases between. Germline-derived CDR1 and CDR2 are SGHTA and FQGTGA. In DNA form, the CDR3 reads TGTGCCAGCAGCCCCCTGGGGACCGGGGAGCTGTTTTTT. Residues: CASSPLGTGELFF.

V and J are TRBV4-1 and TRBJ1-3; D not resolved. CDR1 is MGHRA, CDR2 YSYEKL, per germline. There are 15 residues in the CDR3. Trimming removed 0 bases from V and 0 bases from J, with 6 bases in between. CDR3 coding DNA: TGCGCCAGCAGCCAAGATTTGGGCTCTGGAAACACCATATATTTT. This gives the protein CASSQDLGSGNTIYF.

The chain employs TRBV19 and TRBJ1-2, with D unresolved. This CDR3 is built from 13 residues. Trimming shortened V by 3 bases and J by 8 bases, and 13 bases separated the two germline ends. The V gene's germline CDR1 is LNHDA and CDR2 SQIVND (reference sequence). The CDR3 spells CASSIALGGGYTF. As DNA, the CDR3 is TGTGCCAGTAGTATTGCACTCGGCGGAGGCTACACCTTC.

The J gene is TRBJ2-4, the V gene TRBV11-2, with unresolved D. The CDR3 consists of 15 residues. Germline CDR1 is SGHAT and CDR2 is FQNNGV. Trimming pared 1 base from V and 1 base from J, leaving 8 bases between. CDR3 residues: CASSLAPAAKNIQYF. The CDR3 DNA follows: TGTGCCAGCAGCTTAGCACCGGCGGCCAAAAACATTCAGTACTTC.

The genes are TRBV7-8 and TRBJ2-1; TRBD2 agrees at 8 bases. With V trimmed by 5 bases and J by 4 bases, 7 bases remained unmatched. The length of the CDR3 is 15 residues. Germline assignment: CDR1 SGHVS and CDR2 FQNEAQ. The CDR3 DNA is TGTGCCAGCAGCCCCCGGACTAGCCCGTACAATGAGCAGTTCTTC. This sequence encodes CASSPRTSPYNEQFF.

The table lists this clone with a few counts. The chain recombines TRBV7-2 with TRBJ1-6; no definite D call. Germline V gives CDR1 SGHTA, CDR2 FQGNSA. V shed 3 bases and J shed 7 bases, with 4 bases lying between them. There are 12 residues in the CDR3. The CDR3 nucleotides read TGTGCCAGCAGCTTGGGGAATTCACCCCTCCACTTT. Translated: CASSLGNSPLHF.